This TCR beta chain was observed in a study of control samples from healthy donors and cancer patients. This clone was seen just once. This CDR3 has 15 amino acids. V gave up 7 bases and J gave up 5 bases, with 21 bases separating them. CDR1 and CDR2 from the germline V gene are SGHAT and FQNNGV. Assay used: immunoSEQ multiplex PCR; TCRdb lists only in-frame clones, some missing. The sample has around 100,000 clones, about 88% seen once. This TCR was recovered from a woman aged 50 to 60 in good health. What was sequenced was blood. This sequence joins TRBV11-2 and TRBJ2-7; D gene unclear. CDR3 loop: CASTPWQIVLDEQYF. The DNA for the CDR3 is TGTGCCAGCACCCCCTGGCAGATTGTATTGGACGAGCAGTACTTC.